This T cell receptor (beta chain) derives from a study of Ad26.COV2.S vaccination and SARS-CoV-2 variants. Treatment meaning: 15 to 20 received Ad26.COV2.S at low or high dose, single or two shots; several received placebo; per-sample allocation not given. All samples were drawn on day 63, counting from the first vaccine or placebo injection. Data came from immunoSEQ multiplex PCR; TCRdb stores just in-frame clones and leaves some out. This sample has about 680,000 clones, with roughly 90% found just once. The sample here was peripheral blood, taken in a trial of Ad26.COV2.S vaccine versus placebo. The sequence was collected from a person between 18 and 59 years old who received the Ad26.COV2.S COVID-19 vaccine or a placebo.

CDR3 nucleotides: TGTGCCAGCAGCCAAGATTTGTGGAGCAATCAGCCCCAGCATTTT. Translation: CASSQDLWSNQPQHF. The V call is TRBV4-2, the J call TRBJ1-5; D call uncertain. In germline, CDR1 is LGHNA, CDR2 YNFKEQ. V lost 0 bases to trimming and J lost 1 base, with 7 bases between them. CDR3 size: 15 residues.